This T cell receptor beta chain comes out of a study of blood T cell repertoires in COVID-19. The CDR3 has 15 amino acids. Trimming cost V 0 bases and J 9 bases; bases outside gene matches: 4. Germline V gene lookup returns CDR1 SGHTA and CDR2 FQGTGA. Only in-frame clones appear in the TCRdb table, and some are missing; sequencing was by immunoSEQ multiplex PCR. The data contain about 320,000 clones, about 85% of them singletons. The material sequenced was PBMCs or T cells enriched from blood (not recorded which). The receptor's source is a woman in her twenties or thirties who had recovered from COVID-19. V is TRBV7-3 and J is TRBJ2-1; 11 nucleotides align to TRBD2. The DNA for the CDR3 is TGTGCCAGCAGCTTAACTAGCGGGGGGGCCGGTGAGCAGTTCTTC. Protein sequence: CASSLTSGGAGEQFF. Variable domain in full (rest from reference TRBV7-3 and TRBJ2-1): GAGVSQTPSNKVTEKGKYVELRCDPISGHTALYWYRQSLGQGPEFLIYFQGTGAADDSGLPNDRFFAVRPEGSVSTLKIQRTERGDSAVYLCASSLTSGGAGEQFFGPGTRLTVL.